These T cell receptor beta chains were read from a single sample in a study of shared clonotypes between healthy human individuals. TCRdb's table, derived via immunoSEQ multiplex PCR, lists solely in-frame clones and lacks some. Seen here are about 2,100,000 clones, 85% to 95% observed once, and the top ten hold under 2%. Sequenced input: naive CD8+ T cells from PBMCs. These receptors were taken from a man aged 18-30 years in good health. Some clones in this sample may be carry-over from other donors' samples. CDR3s include the opening cysteine and the closing phenylalanine or tryptophan.

CDR3: CASSEFGGQYEQYF
V: TRBV25-1
J: TRBJ2-7

CDR3: CASSSPLARGLSNEQFF
V: TRBV7-8
J: TRBJ2-1

CDR3: CASSLLWGRDTEAFF
V: TRBV19
J: TRBJ1-1

CDR3: CATRLGHMNTEAFF
V: TRBV15
J: TRBJ1-1

CDR3: CASSPTRGGSDTQYF
V: TRBV11-2
J: TRBJ2-3

CDR3: CASSFEPIYEQYF
V: TRBV11-2
J: TRBJ2-7

CDR3: CASTHRGGRIEAFF
V: TRBV19
J: TRBJ1-1

CDR3: CASTPLAGGTGELFF
V: TRBV5-1
J: TRBJ2-2

CDR3: CASSSPGTKSFPEQYF
V: TRBV7-2
J: TRBJ2-7

CDR3: CASGLRGGQATAAFF
V: TRBV12-5
J: TRBJ1-1

CDR3: CASSLVPGISSYEQYF
V: TRBV7-2
J: TRBJ2-7

CDR3: CASSLEQGGLYEQYF
V: TRBV7-9
J: TRBJ2-7

CDR3: CASSLGRTGGQETQYF
V: TRBV5-1
J: TRBJ2-5

CDR3: CASRPRQSLNTEAFF
V: TRBV7-9
J: TRBJ1-1

CDR3: CSVVSLAKNIQYF
V: TRBV29-1
J: TRBJ2-4

CDR3: CASSIRDTLGEQYF
V: TRBV19
J: TRBJ2-7